This T cell receptor (beta chain) was identified in a study of CD8+ T cells in alopecia areata. Sequencing used cDNA as its template, made by extracting RNA and reverse transcribing it. Assay used: immunoSEQ multiplex PCR; TCRdb lists only in-frame clones, some missing. This table has some 110,000 clones, 55% to 80% appearing once. The researchers isolated CD4+ and CD8+ T cells from PBMCs by sorting. Germline-derived CDR1 and CDR2 are SQVTM and ANQGSEA. V gave up 6 bases and J gave up 1 base; unmatched junction bases: 9. The CDR3 totals 15 residues. The chain links TRBV29-1 to TRBJ2-3, with 8 bases aligning to TRBD2. The receptor's source is a human donor in good health. The specimen sequenced was CD4+ T cells sorted from blood. CDR3 DNA sequence: TGCAGCGTGTTCACTAGCGGACCTCGCACAGATACGCAGTATTTT. Amino acids: CSVFTSGPRTDTQYF.